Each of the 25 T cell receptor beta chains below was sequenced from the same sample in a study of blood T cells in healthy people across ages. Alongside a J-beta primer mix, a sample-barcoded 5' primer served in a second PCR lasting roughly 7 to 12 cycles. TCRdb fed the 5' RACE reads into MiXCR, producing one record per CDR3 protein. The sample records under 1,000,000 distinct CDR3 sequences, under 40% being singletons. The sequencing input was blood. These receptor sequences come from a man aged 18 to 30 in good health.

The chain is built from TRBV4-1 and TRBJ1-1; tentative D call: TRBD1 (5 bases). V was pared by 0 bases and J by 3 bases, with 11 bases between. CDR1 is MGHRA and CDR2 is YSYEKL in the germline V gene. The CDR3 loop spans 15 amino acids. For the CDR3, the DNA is TGCGCCAGCAGCCAAGATCCGACGGGGGACACTGAAGCTTTCTTT. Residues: CASSQDPTGDTEAFF.

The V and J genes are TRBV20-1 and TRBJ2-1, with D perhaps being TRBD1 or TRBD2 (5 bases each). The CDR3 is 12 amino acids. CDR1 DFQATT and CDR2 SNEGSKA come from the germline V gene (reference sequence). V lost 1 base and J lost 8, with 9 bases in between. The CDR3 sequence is CSARGGDYEQFF. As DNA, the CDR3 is TGCAGTGCTAGAGGAGGGGATTATGAGCAGTTCTTC.

The CDR3 coding sequence is TGCGCCAGCAGCCCACAAAGCGGGGGAAACTCCTACGAGCAGTACTTC. Translating it yields CASSPQSGGNSYEQYF. This chain links TRBV5-1 with TRBJ2-7; the match to TRBD2 covers 8 bases. The CDR3 runs to 16 residues. The germline CDR1 and CDR2 sequences are SGHRS and YFSETQ. Germline trimming cut 4 bases from V and 0 bases from J; bases unmatched to any gene: 9. The full variable domain, completed using reference TRBV5-1 and TRBJ2-7, is KAGVTQTPRYLIKTRGQQVTLSCSPISGHRSVSWYQQTPGQGLQFLFEYFSETQRNKGNFPGRFSGRQFSNSRSEMNVSTLELGDSALYLCASSPQSGGNSYEQYFGPGTRLTVT.

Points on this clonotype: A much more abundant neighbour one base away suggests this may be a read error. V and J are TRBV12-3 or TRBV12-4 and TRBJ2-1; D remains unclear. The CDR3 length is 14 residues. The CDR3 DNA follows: TGTGCCAGCAGTTTAGACCTCGCCGACAATAAGCAGTTCTTC. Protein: CASSLDLADNKQFF.

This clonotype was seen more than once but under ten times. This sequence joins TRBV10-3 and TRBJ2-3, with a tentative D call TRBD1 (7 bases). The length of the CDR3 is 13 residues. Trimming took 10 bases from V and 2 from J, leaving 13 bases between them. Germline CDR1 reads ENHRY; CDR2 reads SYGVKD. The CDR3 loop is CATGDSDTDTQYF. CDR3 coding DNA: TGTGCCACGGGGGACAGTGACACAGATACGCAGTATTTT.

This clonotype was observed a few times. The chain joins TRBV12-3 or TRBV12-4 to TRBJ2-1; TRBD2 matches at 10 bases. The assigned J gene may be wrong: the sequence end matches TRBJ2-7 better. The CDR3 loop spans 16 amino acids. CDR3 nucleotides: TGTGCCAGCAGTTTAGCGGGGACTAGCGTAAACAATGAGCAGTACTTC. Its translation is CASSLAGTSVNNEQYF.

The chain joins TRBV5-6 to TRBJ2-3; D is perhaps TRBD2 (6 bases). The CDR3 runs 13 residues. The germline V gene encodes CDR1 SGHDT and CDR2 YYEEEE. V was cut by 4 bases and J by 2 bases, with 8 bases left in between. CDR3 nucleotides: TGTGCCAGCAGCCGGGAGAACACAGATACGCAGTATTTT. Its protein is CASSRENTDTQYF.

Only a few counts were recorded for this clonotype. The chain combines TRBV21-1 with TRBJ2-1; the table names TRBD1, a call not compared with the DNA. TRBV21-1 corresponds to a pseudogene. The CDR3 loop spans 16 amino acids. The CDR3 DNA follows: TGTGCCAGCAGCACCCGACAGGGCCCCGCTTACAATGAGCAGTTCTTC. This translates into CASSTRQGPAYNEQFF.

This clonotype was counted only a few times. CDR3 nucleotide sequence: TGCAGTGCTAGCCTAGGGTCTCGAGAAAAACTGTTTTTT. Translation gives CSASLGSREKLFF. The chain carries TRBV20-1 and TRBJ1-4; no firm D call. The CDR3 runs 13 residues. Germline values: CDR1 DFQATT, CDR2 SNEGSKA (reference sequence). V was trimmed by 3 bases and J by 8 bases, leaving 13 bases between them.

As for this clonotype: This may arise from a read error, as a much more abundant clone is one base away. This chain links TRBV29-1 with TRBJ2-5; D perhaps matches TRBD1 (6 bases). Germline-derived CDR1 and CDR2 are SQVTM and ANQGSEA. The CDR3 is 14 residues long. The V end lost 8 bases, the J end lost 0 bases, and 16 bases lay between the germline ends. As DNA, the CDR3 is TGCAGCATTGTTTTGGGACAATACCAAGAGACCCAGTACTTC. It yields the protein CSIVLGQYQETQYF. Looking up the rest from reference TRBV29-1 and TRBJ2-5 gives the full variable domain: SAVISQKPSRDICQRGTSLTIQCQVDSQVTMMFWYRQQPGQSLTLIATANQGSEATYESGFVIDKFPISRPNLTFSTLTVSNMSPEDSSIYLCSIVLGQYQETQYFGPGTRLLVL.

The CDR3 DNA is TGTGCCAGCAGTTACTTTTCTGGGACTGTATCCTACGAGCAGTACTTC. Residues: CASSYFSGTVSYEQYF. The V gene is TRBV6-2 or TRBV6-3, the J gene TRBJ2-7, with D possibly TRBD2 on 6 matching bases. The CDR3 totals 16 residues. The V gene lost 1 base and the J gene lost 1 base, with 14 bases spanning the gap. Germline V gives CDR1 MNHEY, CDR2 SVGEGT.

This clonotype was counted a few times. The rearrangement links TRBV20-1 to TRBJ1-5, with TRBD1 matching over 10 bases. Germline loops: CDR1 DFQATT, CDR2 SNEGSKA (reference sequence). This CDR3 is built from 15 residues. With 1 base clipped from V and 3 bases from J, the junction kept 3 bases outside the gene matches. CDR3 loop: CSARGDRGDNQPQHF. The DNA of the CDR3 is TGCAGTGCTAGAGGGGACAGGGGAGACAATCAGCCCCAGCATTTT.

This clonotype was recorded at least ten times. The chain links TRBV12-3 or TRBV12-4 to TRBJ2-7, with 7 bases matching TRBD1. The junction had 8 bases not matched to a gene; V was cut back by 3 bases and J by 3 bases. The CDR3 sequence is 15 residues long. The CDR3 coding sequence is TGTGCCAGCAGTTTCACAGGGGTGGGAGTCTACGAGCAGTACTTC. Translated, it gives CASSFTGVGVYEQYF.

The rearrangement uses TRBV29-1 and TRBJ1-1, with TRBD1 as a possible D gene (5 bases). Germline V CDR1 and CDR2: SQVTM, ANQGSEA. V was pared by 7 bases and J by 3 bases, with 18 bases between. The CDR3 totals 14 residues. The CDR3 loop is CSGLRGVGDTEAFF. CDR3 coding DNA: TGCAGCGGCCTGAGGGGTGTGGGGGACACTGAAGCTTTCTTT. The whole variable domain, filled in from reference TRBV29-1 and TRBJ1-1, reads SAVISQKPSRDICQRGTSLTIQCQVDSQVTMMFWYRQQPGQSLTLIATANQGSEATYESGFVIDKFPISRPNLTFSTLTVSNMSPEDSSIYLCSGLRGVGDTEAFFGQGTRLTVV.

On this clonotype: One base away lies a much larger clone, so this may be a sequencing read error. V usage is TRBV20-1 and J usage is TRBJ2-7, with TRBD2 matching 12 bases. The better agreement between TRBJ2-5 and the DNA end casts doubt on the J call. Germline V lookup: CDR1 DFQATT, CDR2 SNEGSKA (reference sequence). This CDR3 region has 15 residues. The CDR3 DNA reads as TGCAGTGCTAGTGACCGACTAGCGGGGGATGAGACCCAGTACTTC. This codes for CSASDRLAGDETQYF.

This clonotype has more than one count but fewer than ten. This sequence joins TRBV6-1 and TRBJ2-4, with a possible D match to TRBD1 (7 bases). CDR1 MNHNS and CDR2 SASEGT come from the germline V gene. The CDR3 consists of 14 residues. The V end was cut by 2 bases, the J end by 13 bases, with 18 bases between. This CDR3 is CASSEIDREEEQYF. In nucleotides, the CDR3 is TGTGCCAGCAGTGAAATTGACAGGGAGGAAGAGCAGTACTTC.

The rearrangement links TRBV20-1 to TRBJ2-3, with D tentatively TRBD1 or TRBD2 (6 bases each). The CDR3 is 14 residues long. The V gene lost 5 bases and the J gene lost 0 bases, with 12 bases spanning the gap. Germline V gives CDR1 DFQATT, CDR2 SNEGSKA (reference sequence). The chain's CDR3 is CSAPTGTSTDTQYF. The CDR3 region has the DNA TGCAGTGCTCCCACAGGGACTAGCACAGATACGCAGTATTTT.

The CDR3 region has the DNA TGTGCCAGCAGCCGGACAGGGTCTGGGGCCACCATATATTTT. Translating it yields CASSRTGSGATIYF. This chain joins TRBV14 and TRBJ1-3; TRBD1 agrees at 8 bases. J was trimmed by 9 bases and V by 4 bases; bases with no gene match: 8. The CDR3 has 14 residues. Germline CDR1 reads SGHDN; CDR2 reads FVKESK.

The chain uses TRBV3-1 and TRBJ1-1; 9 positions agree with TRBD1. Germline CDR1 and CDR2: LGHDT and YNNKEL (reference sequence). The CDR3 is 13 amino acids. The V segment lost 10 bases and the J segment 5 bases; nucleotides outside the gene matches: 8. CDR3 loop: CATRQGGWTEAFF. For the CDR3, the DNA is TGTGCCACTCGACAGGGGGGTTGGACTGAAGCTTTCTTT. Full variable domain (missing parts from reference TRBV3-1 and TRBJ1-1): DTAVSQTPKYLVTQMGNDKSIKCEQNLGHDTMYWYKQDSKKFLKIMFSYNNKELIINETVPNRFSPKSPDKAHLNLHINSLELGDSAVYFCATRQGGWTEAFFGQGTRLTVV.

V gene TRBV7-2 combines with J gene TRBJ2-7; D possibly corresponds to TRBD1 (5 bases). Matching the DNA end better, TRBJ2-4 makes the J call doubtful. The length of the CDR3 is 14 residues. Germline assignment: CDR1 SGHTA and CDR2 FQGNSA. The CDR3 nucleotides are TGTGCCAGCAGCTTAGTCCAGGGTCAAAACATTCAGTACTTC. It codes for CASSLVQGQNIQYF.

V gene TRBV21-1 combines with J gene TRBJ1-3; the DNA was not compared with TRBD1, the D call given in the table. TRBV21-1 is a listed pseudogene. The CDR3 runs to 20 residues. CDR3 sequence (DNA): TGTGCCAGCAGCAAAGGAAAAAAAACCCTTGTCGGGGGGCCTGGAAACACCATATATTTT. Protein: CASSKGKKTLVGGPGNTIYF.

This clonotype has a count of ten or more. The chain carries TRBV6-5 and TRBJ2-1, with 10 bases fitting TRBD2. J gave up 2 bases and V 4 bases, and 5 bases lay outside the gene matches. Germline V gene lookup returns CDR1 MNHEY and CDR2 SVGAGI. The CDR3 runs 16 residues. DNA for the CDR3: TGTGCCAGCAGTTTGGCCGGGACTAGCGCCTACAATGAGCAGTTCTTC. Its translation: CASSLAGTSAYNEQFF.

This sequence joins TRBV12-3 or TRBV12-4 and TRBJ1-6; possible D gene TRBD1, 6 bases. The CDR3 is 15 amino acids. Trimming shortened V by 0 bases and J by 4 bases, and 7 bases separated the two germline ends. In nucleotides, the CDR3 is TGTGCCAGCAGTTTAGCGGGGGCATATAATTCACCCCTCCACTTT. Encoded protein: CASSLAGAYNSPLHF.

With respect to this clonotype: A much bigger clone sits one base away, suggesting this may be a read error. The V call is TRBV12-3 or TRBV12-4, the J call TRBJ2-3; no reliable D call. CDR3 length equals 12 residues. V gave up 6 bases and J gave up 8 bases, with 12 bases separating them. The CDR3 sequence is CASRRQEGTQYF. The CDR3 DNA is TGTGCCAGCAGGCGACAAGAAGGTACGCAGTATTTT.

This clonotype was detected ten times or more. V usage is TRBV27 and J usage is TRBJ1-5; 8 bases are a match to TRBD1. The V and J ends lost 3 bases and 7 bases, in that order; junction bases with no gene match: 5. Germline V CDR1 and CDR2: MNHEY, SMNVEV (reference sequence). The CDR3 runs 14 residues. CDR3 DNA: TGTGCCAGCAGTTTGTCGACAGGGGTGCAGCCCCAGCATTTT. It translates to CASSLSTGVQPQHF.